This T cell receptor beta chain was recovered during a study of blood T cell repertoires in COVID-19. Study overall: The samples span acute and convalescent COVID-19 from the United States, Italy and Spain. Nucleic acid was either cDNA or gDNA, and it came from T cells, B-cell-depleted T cells, or PBMCs.

Study processing details: Scientists estimated how many nucleated cells there were by amplifying reference gene primers. Some clones are missing from TCRdb's copy, which holds only in-frame ones; the method was immunoSEQ multiplex PCR. V, J and clone size derive from that table, while D and trimming were established from the DNA sequence. The sample has roughly 120,000 clones, over 80% seen once. This clone was detected only a few times. The germline V gene encodes CDR1 MNHEY and CDR2 SVGAGI. Trimming cost V 6 bases and J 0 bases, with 11 bases left between them. The CDR3 runs to 14 residues. The chain combines TRBV6-5 with TRBJ1-1; D is ambiguous. The TCR sequence derives from a woman aged 55-69 years with acute or convalescent COVID-19. Sequencing used peripheral blood. The CDR3 loop is CASRRAQMNTEAFF. CDR3 in DNA: TGTGCCAGCAGGCGGGCCCAGATGAACACTGAAGCTTTCTTT.